This note documents a single TCR beta chain sequence. Produced via immunoSEQ multiplex PCR; TCRdb's table is partial and in-frame only. Of 95,000 to 120,000 clones in the sample, 85% are singletons; the top ten hold more than 10%. The data were obtained in a study of blood T cell repertoires in COVID-19. The CDR3 sequence is 17 residues long. CDR1 and CDR2 from the germline V gene are LNHDA and SQIVND (reference sequence). Losses at the gene ends were 6 bases for V and 2 bases for J; bases not matched to a gene: 10. Sequenced input: peripheral blood. The clonotype originates from a human donor in a cohort sampled during active COVID-19. This chain connects TRBV19 to TRBJ1-5; 10 nucleotides line up with TRBD1. CDR3 coding DNA: TGTGCCAGTAGGTGGGCTACGGGACAGGGGCGCAATCAGCCCCAGCATTTT. Its translation is CASRWATGQGRNQPQHF.